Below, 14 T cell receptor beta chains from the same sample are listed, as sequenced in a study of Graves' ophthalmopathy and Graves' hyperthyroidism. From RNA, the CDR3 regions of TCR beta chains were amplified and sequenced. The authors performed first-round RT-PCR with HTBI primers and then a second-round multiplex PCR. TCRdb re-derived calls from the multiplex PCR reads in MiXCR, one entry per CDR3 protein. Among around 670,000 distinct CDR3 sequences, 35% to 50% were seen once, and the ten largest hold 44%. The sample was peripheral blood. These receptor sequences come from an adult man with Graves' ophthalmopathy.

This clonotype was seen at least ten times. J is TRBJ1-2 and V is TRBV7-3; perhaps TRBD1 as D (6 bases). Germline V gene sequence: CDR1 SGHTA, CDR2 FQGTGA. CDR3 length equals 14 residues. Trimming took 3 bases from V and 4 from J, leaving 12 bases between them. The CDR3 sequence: CASSLTGQFYGYTF. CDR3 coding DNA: TGTGCCAGCAGCTTGACGGGACAATTCTATGGCTACACCTTC.

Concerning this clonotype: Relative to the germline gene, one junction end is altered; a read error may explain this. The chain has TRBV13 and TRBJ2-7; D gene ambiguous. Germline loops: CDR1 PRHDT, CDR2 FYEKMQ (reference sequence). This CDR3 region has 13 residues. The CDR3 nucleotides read TGTGCCAGCAGCCCGCTAGGCTCCGACGAGCAGTACTTC. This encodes CASSPLGSDEQYF.

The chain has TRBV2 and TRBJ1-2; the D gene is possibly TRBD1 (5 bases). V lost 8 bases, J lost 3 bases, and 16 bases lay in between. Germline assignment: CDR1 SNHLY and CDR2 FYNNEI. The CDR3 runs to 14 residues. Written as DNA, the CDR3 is TGTGCCAGCTACCCTAACCGGGGCTACTATGGCTACACCTTC. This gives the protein CASYPNRGYYGYTF.

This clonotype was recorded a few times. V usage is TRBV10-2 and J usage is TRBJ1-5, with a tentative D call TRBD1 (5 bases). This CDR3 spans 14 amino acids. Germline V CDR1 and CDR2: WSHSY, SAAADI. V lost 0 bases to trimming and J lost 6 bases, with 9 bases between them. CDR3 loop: CASSESGVGQPQHF. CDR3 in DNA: TGCGCCAGCAGTGAGTCAGGGGTCGGTCAGCCCCAGCATTTT.

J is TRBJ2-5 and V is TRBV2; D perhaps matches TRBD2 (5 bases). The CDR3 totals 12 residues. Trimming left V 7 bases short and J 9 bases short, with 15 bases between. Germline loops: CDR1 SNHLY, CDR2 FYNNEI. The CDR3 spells CASKRFGQPQYF. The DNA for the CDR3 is TGTGCCAGCAAGCGGTTCGGGCAGCCCCAGTACTTC.

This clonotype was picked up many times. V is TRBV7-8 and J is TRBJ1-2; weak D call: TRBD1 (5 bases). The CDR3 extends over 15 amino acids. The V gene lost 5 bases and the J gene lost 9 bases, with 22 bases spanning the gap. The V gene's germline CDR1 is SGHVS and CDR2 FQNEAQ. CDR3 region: CASSPQGGEKVRYTF. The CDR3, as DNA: TGTGCCAGCAGCCCCCAGGGAGGGGAGAAGGTCCGCTACACCTTC.

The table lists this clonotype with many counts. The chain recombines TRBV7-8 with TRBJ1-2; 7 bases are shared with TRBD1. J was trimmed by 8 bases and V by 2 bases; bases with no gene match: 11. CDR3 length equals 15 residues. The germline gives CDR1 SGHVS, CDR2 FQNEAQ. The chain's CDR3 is CASSLLYETGPGYTF. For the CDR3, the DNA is TGTGCCAGCAGCTTACTTTATGAGACAGGGCCCGGCTACACCTTC.

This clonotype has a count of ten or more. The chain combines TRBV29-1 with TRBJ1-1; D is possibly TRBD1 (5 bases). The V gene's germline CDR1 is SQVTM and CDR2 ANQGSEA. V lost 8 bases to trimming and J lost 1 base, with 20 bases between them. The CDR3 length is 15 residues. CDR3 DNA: TGCAGCTTGGGACCATGGGGGTTCGGGAACACTGAAGCTTTCTTT. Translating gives CSLGPWGFGNTEAFF.

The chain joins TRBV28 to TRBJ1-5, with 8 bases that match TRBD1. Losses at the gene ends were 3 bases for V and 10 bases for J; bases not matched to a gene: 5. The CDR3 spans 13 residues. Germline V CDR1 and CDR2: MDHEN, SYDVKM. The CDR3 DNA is TGTGCCAGCAGTTTGTCCGACAGGGGACCCCAGCATTTT. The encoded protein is CASSLSDRGPQHF.

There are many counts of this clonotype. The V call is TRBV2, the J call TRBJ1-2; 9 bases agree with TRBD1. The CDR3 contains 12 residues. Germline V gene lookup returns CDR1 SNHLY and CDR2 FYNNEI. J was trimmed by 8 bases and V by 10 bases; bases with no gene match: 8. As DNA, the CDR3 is TGTGCCAACGGACAGGGGCATAAAGGCTACACCTTC. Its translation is CANGQGHKGYTF.

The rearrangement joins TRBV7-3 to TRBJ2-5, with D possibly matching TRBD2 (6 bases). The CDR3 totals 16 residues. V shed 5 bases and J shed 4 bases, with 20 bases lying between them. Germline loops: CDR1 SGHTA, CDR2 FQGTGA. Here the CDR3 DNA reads TGTGCCAGCAGCCCCTCGAAGGGGCGGGGAGGAGAGACCCAGTACTTC. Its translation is CASSPSKGRGGETQYF. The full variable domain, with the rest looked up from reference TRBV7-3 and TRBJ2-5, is GAGVSQTPSNKVTEKGKYVELRCDPISGHTALYWYRQSLGQGPEFLIYFQGTGAADDSGLPNDRFFAVRPEGSVSTLKIQRTERGDSAVYLCASSPSKGRGGETQYFGPGTRLLVL.

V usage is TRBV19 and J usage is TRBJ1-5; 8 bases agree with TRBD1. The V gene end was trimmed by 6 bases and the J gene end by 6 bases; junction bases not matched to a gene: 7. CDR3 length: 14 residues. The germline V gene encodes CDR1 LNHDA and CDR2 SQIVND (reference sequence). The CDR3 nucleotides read TGTGCCAGTAGAAGGACAGGGTGGAGTCAGCCCCAGCATTTT. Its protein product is CASRRTGWSQPQHF. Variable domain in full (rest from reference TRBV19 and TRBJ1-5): DGGITQSPKYLFRKEGQNVTLSCEQNLNHDAMYWYRQDPGQGLRLIYYSQIVNDFQKGDIAEGYSVSREKKESFPLTVTSAQKNPTAFYLCASRRTGWSQPQHFGDGTRLSIL.

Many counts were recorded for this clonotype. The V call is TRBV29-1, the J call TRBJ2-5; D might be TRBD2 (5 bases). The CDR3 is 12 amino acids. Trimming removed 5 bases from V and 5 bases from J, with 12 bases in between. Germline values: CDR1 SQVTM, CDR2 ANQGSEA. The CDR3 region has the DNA TGCAGCGTTACCTCAGGCGGGGAGACCCAGTACTTC. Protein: CSVTSGGETQYF.

The CDR3 nucleotides read TGTGCCAGCAGCTTAGAATGGATAGAGACCCAGTACTTC. As protein: CASSLEWIETQYF. J is TRBJ2-5 and V is TRBV7-2; D not resolved. Germline CDR1 SGHTA, CDR2 FQGNSA. CDR3 length equals 13 residues. V lost 1 base and J lost 4, with 7 bases in between.